One and the same sample provided the 20 T cell receptor beta chains below, sequenced in a study of blood T cell repertoires in COVID-19. Assay: immunoSEQ multiplex PCR; the TCRdb copy retains only in-frame clones and omits some. The sample has around 260,000 clones; about 81% are singletons. Sequencing was performed on PBMCs or T cells enriched from blood (not recorded which). The origin of the receptors is a man aged 25 to 40 with acute COVID-19.

The chain couples TRBV11-2 to TRBJ1-2, with D tentatively TRBD1 (6 bases). Per germline, CDR1 SGHAT and CDR2 FQNNGV. This CDR3 spans 15 amino acids. Deletions cut 4 bases from V and 8 bases from J, with 20 bases between. The CDR3 DNA reads as TGTGCCAGCAGCTCCCTTTCCGGGGGGCGAAGGGGCTACACCTTC. It codes for CASSSLSGGRRGYTF.

The chain combines TRBV6-4 with TRBJ2-1; TRBD2 matches at 7 bases. Germline V gives CDR1 MRHNA, CDR2 SNTAGT. Trimming removed 2 bases from V and 7 bases from J; junction bases left unmatched: 8. The CDR3 consists of 15 residues. For the CDR3, the DNA is TGTGCCAGCAGTGACGAGGGGCGGACTAGGAATGAGCAGTTCTTC. Encoded protein: CASSDEGRTRNEQFF.

V is TRBV9 and J is TRBJ2-1; D is ambiguous. Trimming took 0 bases from V and 2 from J, leaving 12 bases between them. Germline V gene lookup returns CDR1 SGDLS and CDR2 YYNGEE. The CDR3 length is 16 residues. CDR3 in DNA: TGTGCCAGCAGCGTAGCTCCTGAGATCCCCTACAATGAGCAGTTCTTC. Its protein product is CASSVAPEIPYNEQFF.

As concerns this clone: An end of the junction differs from the germline gene, which may be a read error. The gene calls are TRBV29-1 and TRBJ1-1; D might be TRBD1 (6 bases). The CDR3 is 13 amino acids. From germline, CDR1 is SQVTM and CDR2 ANQGSEA. CDR3 DNA: TGCAGCGTTCGCCAAGAAGTCTTTGAGGGGGTGAGTTTT. Translated: CSVRQEVFEGVSF.

This chain joins TRBV19 and TRBJ2-1; TRBD2 is a possible D gene (6 bases). This CDR3 is 14 amino acids long. Trimming stripped 8 bases from V and 6 bases from J, with 17 bases between. The germline gives CDR1 LNHDA, CDR2 SQIVND (reference sequence). CDR3: CASEPGGTLNEQFF. The CDR3 DNA sequence: TGTGCCAGTGAGCCCGGGGGTACCCTCAATGAGCAGTTCTTC.

The genes are TRBV28 and TRBJ2-7, with D maybe TRBD1 (5 bases). Germline-derived CDR1 and CDR2 are MDHEN and SYDVKM. The CDR3 is 13 amino acids. Trimming pared 5 bases from V and 3 bases from J, leaving 11 bases between. CDR3 DNA sequence: TGTGCCAGCAGTAGACAGAGACACTACGAGCAGTACGTC. It specifies CASSRQRHYEQYV.

This clone was counted a single time. The chain carries TRBV14 and TRBJ2-3, with D maybe TRBD1 (6 bases). Germline V gives CDR1 SGHDN, CDR2 FVKESK. V lost 3 bases and J lost 3, with 7 bases in between. The length of the CDR3 is 13 residues. DNA for the CDR3: TGTGCCAGCAGCCAGCAGGGGACAGATACGCAGTATTTT. Its translation is CASSQQGTDTQYF.

This chain links TRBV2 with TRBJ1-2; D is perhaps TRBD1 (5 bases). This CDR3 is 11 amino acids long. Germline V gives CDR1 SNHLY, CDR2 FYNNEI. V dropped 6 bases and J dropped 6 bases, with 8 bases sitting between them. CDR3 sequence reads: CASRRGHGYTF. CDR3 bases: TGTGCCAGCAGAAGGGGCCATGGCTACACCTTC.

The chain recombines TRBV29-1 with TRBJ2-1; 8 bases match TRBD2. V shed 4 bases, J shed 9 bases, and the junction held 17 bases outside the gene matches. Germline V lookup: CDR1 SQVTM, CDR2 ANQGSEA. CDR3 size: 16 residues. The CDR3 DNA follows: TGCAGCGTTGTTAAGAGAAAGCGGGAGTCTTCTGGTGAGCAGTTCTTC. Its protein product is CSVVKRKRESSGEQFF.

This clone was observed a single time. This chain joins TRBV7-8 and TRBJ1-6; D is uncertain. This CDR3 has 16 amino acids. CDR1 and CDR2 from the germline V gene are SGHVS and FQNEAQ. The ends were cut back, 5 bases at V and 4 bases at J, with 15 bases in the middle. The CDR3 here is CASSPSREWYNSPLHF. The CDR3 DNA reads as TGTGCCAGCAGCCCCTCTCGGGAATGGTATAATTCACCCCTCCACTTT.

V is TRBV19 and J is TRBJ2-3, with D possibly matching TRBD2 (5 bases). There are 14 residues in the CDR3. Trimming shortened V by 5 bases and J by 5 bases, and 14 bases separated the two germline ends. Germline-derived CDR1 and CDR2 are LNHDA and SQIVND (reference sequence). CDR3: CASSPRRTLDTQYF. The CDR3 DNA is TGTGCCAGTAGTCCCCGGCGGACTTTAGATACGCAGTATTTT.

V usage is TRBV6-5 and J usage is TRBJ2-7; the D is unclear. CDR1 and CDR2 (germline): MNHEY, SVGAGI. Trimming shortened V by 6 bases and J by 0 bases, and 9 bases separated the two germline ends. The CDR3 is 13 amino acids. CDR3 sequence: CASSLGSSYEQYV. The CDR3, as DNA: TGTGCCAGCAGCCTCGGGTCCTCCTACGAGCAGTACGTC.

J is TRBJ2-1 and V is TRBV5-1, with a possible D match to TRBD2 (5 bases). This CDR3 spans 14 amino acids. Germline CDR1 SGHRS, CDR2 YFSETQ. V lost 3 bases and J lost 4, with 11 bases in between. The CDR3 region is CASSSGENYNEQFF. In DNA form, the CDR3 reads TGCGCCAGCAGCTCCGGGGAAAATTACAATGAGCAGTTCTTC.

The chain links TRBV20-1 to TRBJ1-1; D not certain. There are 11 residues in the CDR3. Looked up from germline, CDR1 is DFQATT and CDR2 is SNEGSKA (reference sequence). The V gene lost 3 bases and the J gene lost 11 bases, with 13 bases spanning the gap. The CDR3 spells CSASAGLVAFF. CDR3 sequence (DNA): TGCAGTGCTAGTGCGGGGTTAGTGGCTTTCTTT.

V is TRBV24-1 and J is TRBJ2-7; D is possibly TRBD1 (6 bases). The CDR3 consists of 17 residues. The V end was cut by 2 bases, the J end by 3 bases, with 19 bases between. Per germline, CDR1 KGHDR and CDR2 SFDVKD. The CDR3 coding sequence is TGTGCCACCAGTGATTCTCGTCCGGGACACCGCTTCTACGAGCAGTACGTC. This translates into CATSDSRPGHRFYEQYV.

The V gene is TRBV5-6, the J gene TRBJ1-4, with a weak D call TRBD1 (6 bases). Germline V gene data show CDR1 as SGHDT and CDR2 as YYEEEE. CDR3 length equals 14 residues. The V and J ends lost 3 bases and 7 bases respectively, with 13 bases between them. The CDR3 loop reads CASSSDRSLEKLFF. The CDR3 DNA sequence: TGTGCCAGCAGCTCTGACAGGAGTCTTGAAAAACTGTTTTTT.

The gene calls are TRBV6-4 and TRBJ2-3; 9 positions match TRBD2. CDR1 is MRHNA, CDR2 SNTAGT, per germline. This CDR3 is built from 17 residues. V was clipped by 0 bases and J by 4 bases; unmatched bases: 8. DNA of the CDR3: TGTGCCAGCAGTGACTCCCTAGGAGGCGGGGGGGCAGATACGCAGTATTTT. Its translation is CASSDSLGGGGADTQYF.

The rearrangement links TRBV6-5 to TRBJ1-1; no definite D call. V lost 4 bases, J lost 5 bases, and 5 bases lay in between. This CDR3 has 11 residues. Germline CDR1 is MNHEY and CDR2 is SVGAGI. In DNA, the CDR3 is TGTGCCAGCAGTTCCGTAACTGAAGCTTTCTTT. Translation gives CASSSVTEAFF.

The chain joins TRBV7-9 to TRBJ2-7, with D hard to call. The ends were cut back, 0 bases at V and 5 bases at J, with 8 bases in the middle. The germline V gene has CDR1 SEHNR and CDR2 FQNEAQ (reference sequence). This CDR3 has 13 amino acids. CDR3 in DNA: TGTGCCAGCAGCTTAGCGCAACGGGACGAGCAGTACGTC. This gives the protein CASSLAQRDEQYV.

The V call is TRBV2, the J call TRBJ2-2; D not resolved. The CDR3 runs to 15 residues. The ends were cut back, 1 base at V and 5 bases at J, with 11 bases in the middle. Germline values: CDR1 SNHLY, CDR2 FYNNEI. CDR3 sequence reads: CASSEEKLLTGELFF. CDR3 DNA: TGTGCCAGCAGTGAAGAGAAACTTCTAACCGGGGAGCTGTTTTTT.